This TCR beta chain was profiled in a study of shared clonotypes between healthy human individuals. Overall study results and limits: Memory subsets had estimated richness that was generally smaller than that of naive subsets.

On this clone itself: Its antigen remains unknown.

V lost 1 base, J lost 1 base, and 3 bases lay in between. Germline V gives CDR1 SGHRS, CDR2 YFSETQ. This CDR3 region has 13 residues. Some clones are missing from TCRdb's copy, which holds only in-frame ones; the method was immunoSEQ multiplex PCR. The table has 2 million to 2.5 million clones, over 90% seen once. The sequenced sample was naive CD4+ T cells from PBMCs. Regarding subset: CD45RA+ positively selected. The chain joins TRBV5-1 to TRBJ1-5; unclear D gene. The TCR sequence derives from a man aged 18 to 30 in good health. Some clones in this sample may be carry-over from other donors' samples. CDR3 in amino acids: CASSLISNQPQHF. For the CDR3, the DNA is TGCGCCAGCAGCTTGATAAGCAATCAGCCCCAGCATTTT.